These T cell receptor beta chains were read from a single sample in a study of cytomegalovirus exposure and HLA in healthy donors. Profiled with immunoSEQ multiplex PCR; TCRdb holds only in-frame clones, not every one. The sample lists some 60,000 clones, 90% to 97% occurring once. Sequencing was done on a sample of PBMCs. The receptors originated from a man aged 18 to 29 in good health and CMV-seronegative. Both conserved end residues are part of each CDR3. D genes are given only for firm matches.

d_call,v_call,j_call,cdr3_nt,cdr3_aa
TRBD1,TRBV5-6,TRBJ2-7,TGTGCCAGCAGCTCACGGGACAGGGGAGGAGGTGACGAGCAGTACTTC,CASSSRDRGGGDEQYF
-,TRBV19,TRBJ1-4,TGTGCCAGTAGTATCGGTCCGGGGTCGGGTGAAAAACTGTTTTTT,CASSIGPGSGEKLFF
TRBD2,TRBV5-6,TRBJ2-3,TGTGCCAGCAGCTGGACTAGCGACACAGATACGCAGTATTTT,CASSWTSDTDTQYF
-,TRBV11-2,TRBJ2-1,TGTGCCAGCAGCTTAGTCCTAGAAAATGAGCAGTTCTTC,CASSLVLENEQFF
-,TRBV18,TRBJ1-1,TGTGCCAGCTCACAAAGTCCAGGGGTCCGGAACACTGAAGCTTTCTTT,CASSQSPGVRNTEAFF
-,TRBV25-1,TRBJ2-6,TGTGCCAGCAGTGCAGGGAACTCTGGGGCCAACGTCCTGACTTTC,CASSAGNSGANVLTF
TRBD2,TRBV15,TRBJ2-1,TGTGCCACCAGCACTAGCGGGAGTTGGTACAATGAGCAGTTCTTC,CATSTSGSWYNEQFF
-,TRBV15,TRBJ1-5,TGTGCCACCAGCAGAGATCAAGAGGGTCAGCCCCAGCATTTT,CATSRDQEGQPQHF
TRBD1,TRBV6-1,TRBJ2-7,TGTGCCAGCAGTGGCCGGGACAGGGTAATTTACGAGCAGTACTTC,CASSGRDRVIYEQYF
TRBD1,TRBV14,TRBJ1-1,TGTGCCAGCAGCCAAGGAGGACAGGGGAGAGTCACTGAAGCTTTCTTT,CASSQGGQGRVTEAFF
TRBD2,TRBV27,TRBJ2-1,TGTGCCAGCAGAGGACTAGCGGGCAATGAGCAGTTCTTC,CASRGLAGNEQFF
TRBD2,TRBV5-8,TRBJ2-7,TGTGCCAGCAGCTTTATCCGGACGGGGGGCTCCTACGAGCAGTACTTC,CASSFIRTGGSYEQYF
-,TRBV18,TRBJ1-5,TGTGCCAGCTCACAGGCAGGGGGCAATCAGCCCCAGCATTTT,CASSQAGGNQPQHF
-,TRBV9,TRBJ2-1,TGTGCCAGCAGCGTAGTTCCTAGCTCAGATGAGCAGTTCTTC,CASSVVPSSDEQFF